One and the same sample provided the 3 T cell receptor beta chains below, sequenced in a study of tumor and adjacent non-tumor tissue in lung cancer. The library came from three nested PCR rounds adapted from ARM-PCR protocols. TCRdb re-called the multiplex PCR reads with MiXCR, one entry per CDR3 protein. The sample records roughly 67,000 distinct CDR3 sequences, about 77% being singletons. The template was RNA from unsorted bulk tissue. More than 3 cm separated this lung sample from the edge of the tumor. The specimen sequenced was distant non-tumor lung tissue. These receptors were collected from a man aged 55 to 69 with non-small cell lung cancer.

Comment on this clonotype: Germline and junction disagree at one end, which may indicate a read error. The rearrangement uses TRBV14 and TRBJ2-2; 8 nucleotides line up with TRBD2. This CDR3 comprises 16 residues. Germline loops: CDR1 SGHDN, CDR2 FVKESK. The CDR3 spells CASSAPGGMKTGEPFF. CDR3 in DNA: TGTGCCAGCAGCGCCCCGGGAGGGATGAAGACCGGGGAGCCGTTTTTT.

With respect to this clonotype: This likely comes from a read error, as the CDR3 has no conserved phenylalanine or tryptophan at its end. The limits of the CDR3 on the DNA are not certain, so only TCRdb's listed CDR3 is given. The CDR3 reads CASSQEGAGASYEQDS. The chain uses TRBV4-2 and TRBJ2-7; the DNA was not used to check the table's D call, TRBD1. The length of the CDR3 is 16 amino acids, counting both ends. Germline V gene lookup returns CDR1 LGHNA and CDR2 YNFKEQ.

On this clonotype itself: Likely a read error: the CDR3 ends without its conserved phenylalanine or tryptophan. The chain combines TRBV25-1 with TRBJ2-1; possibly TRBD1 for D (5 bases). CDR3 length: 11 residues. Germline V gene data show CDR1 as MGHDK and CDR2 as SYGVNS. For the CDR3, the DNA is TGTGTCATCAGTAAAGGGGTGGAGCAGTTCCTC. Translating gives CVISKGVEQFL.